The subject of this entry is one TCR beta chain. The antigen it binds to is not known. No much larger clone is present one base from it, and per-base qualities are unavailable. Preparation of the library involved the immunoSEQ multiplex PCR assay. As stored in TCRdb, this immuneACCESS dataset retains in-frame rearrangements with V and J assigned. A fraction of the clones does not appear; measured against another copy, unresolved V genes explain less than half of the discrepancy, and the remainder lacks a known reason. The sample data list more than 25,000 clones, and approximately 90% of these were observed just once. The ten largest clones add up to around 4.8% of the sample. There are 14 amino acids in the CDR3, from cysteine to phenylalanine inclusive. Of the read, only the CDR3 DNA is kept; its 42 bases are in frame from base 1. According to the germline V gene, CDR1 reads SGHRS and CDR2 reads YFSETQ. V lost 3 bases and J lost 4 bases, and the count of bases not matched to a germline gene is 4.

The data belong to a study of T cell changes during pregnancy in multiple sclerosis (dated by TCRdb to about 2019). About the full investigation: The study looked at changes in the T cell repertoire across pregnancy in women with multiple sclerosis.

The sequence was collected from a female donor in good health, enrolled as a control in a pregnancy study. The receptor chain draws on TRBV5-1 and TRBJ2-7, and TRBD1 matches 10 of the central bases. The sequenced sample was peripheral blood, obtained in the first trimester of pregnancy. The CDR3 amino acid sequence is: CASSSGQGRYEQYF. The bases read TGCGCCAGCAGCTCGGGACAGGGGAGGTACGAGCAGTACTTC. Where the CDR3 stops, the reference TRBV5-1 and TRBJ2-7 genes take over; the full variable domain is KAGVTQTPRYLIKTRGQQVTLSCSPISGHRSVSWYQQTPGQGLQFLFEYFSETQRNKGNFPGRFSGRQFSNSRSEMNVSTLELGDSALYLCASSSGQGRYEQYFGPGTRLTVT.